This T cell receptor beta chain was observed in a study of blood T cell repertoires in COVID-19. In the study overall: Some COVID-19 samples were acute and others convalescent; all came from the United States, Italy and Spain.

The J segment lost 4 bases and the V segment lost 1 base, leaving 8 bases of the junction unmatched. Germline lookup yields CDR1 SGHVS and CDR2 FQNEAQ. CDR3 size: 16 residues. In the source study's methods: Amplification of reference gene primers provided the estimated nucleated cell counts. Produced via immunoSEQ multiplex PCR; TCRdb's table is partial and in-frame only. V and J calls and clone size are as listed in that table; D and trimming were resolved from the DNA. The sample has 250,000 or so clones; 88% are singletons. This TCR was recovered from a woman between 35 and 50 years old who had recovered from COVID-19. The sequenced sample was peripheral blood. V gene TRBV7-8 combines with J gene TRBJ2-3, with 7 nucleotides matching TRBD2. The CDR3 region is CASSLVGGGPSDTQYF. The CDR3 DNA sequence: TGTGCCAGCAGCTTAGTGGGGGGAGGGCCATCAGATACGCAGTATTTT. Full variable domain (outside the CDR3, taken from reference TRBV7-8 and TRBJ2-3): GAGVSQSPRYKVAKRGQDVALRCDPISGHVSLFWYQQALGQGPEFLTYFQNEAQLDKSGLPSDRFFAERPEGSVSTLKIQRTQQEDSAVYLCASSLVGGGPSDTQYFGPGTRLTVL.